This T cell receptor (beta chain) was found in a study of cytomegalovirus exposure and HLA in healthy donors. Study context: Per a later analysis, the approximately 700 first-cohort and fewer than 150 validation repertoires shared one platform. Study findings and constraints: Subsequent analysis showed first-cohort TCR clusters tending to co-occur in more than 90 validation repertoires. Altogether, some 170 TCR beta chains were recorded as cytomegalovirus-associated.

CDR1 ENHRY and CDR2 SYGVKD come from the germline V gene. The CDR3 has 14 amino acids. The V and J ends lost 6 bases and 5 bases, in that order; junction bases with no gene match: 6. To note about this clone: Its antigen is not known.

Assay: immunoSEQ multiplex PCR; the TCRdb copy retains only in-frame clones and omits some. The data contain a few hundred thousand clones, over 80% of them seen just once; the ten biggest clones take up over 13%. Sequencing input: PBMCs. The source of this sequence is a woman aged 30 to 39 in good health and CMV-seropositive. The chain couples TRBV10-3 to TRBJ2-2; TRBD1 matches 7 bases. CDR3 coding DNA: TGTGCCATCAGAGACAGGGTGGAGACCGGGGAGCTGTTTTTT. It specifies CAIRDRVETGELFF.